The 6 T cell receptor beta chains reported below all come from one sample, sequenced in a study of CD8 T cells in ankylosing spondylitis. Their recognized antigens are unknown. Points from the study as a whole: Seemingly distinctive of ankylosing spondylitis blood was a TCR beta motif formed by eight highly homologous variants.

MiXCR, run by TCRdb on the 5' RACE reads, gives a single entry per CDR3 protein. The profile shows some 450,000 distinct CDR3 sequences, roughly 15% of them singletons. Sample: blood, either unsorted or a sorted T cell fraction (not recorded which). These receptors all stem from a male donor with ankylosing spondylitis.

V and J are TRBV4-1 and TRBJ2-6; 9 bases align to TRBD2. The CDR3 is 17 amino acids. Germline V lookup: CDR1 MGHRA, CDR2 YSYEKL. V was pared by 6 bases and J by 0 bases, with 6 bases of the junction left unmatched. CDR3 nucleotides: TGCGCCAGCAGATGGGCGGGGGGGCCCTCTGGGGCCAACGTCCTGACTTTC. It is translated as CASRWAGGPSGANVLTF.

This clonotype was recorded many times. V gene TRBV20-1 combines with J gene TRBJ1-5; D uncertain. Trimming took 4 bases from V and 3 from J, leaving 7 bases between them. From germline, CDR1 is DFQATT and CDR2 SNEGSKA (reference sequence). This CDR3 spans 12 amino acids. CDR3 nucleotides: TGCAGTGCTACGCCAGACAATCAGCCCCAGCATTTT. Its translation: CSATPDNQPQHF.

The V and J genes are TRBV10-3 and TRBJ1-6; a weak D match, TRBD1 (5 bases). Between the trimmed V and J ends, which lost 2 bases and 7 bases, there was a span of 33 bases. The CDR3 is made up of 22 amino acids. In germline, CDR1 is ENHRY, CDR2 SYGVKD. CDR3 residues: CAISEISPRVKKPGRQNSPLHF. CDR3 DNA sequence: TGTGCCATCAGTGAGATCTCCCCACGCGTCAAAAAACCGGGACGGCAAAATTCACCCCTCCACTTT.

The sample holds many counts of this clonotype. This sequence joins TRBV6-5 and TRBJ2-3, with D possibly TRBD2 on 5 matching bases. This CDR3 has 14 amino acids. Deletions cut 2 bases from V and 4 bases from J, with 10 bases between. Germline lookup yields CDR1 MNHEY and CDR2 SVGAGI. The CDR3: CASSYRGQSDTQYF. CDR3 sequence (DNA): TGTGCCAGCAGTTACAGAGGGCAGTCAGATACGCAGTATTTT.

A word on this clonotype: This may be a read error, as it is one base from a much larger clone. The CDR3 region is CSARGGHTEAFF. In DNA, the CDR3 is TGCAGTGCTAGAGGGGGGCACACTGAAGCTTTCTTT. This rearrangement joins TRBV20-1 to TRBJ1-1; D may be TRBD1 (6 bases). Deletions cut 1 base from V and 3 bases from J, with 6 bases between. Germline V gene sequence: CDR1 DFQATT, CDR2 SNEGSKA (reference sequence). The CDR3 covers 12 residues.

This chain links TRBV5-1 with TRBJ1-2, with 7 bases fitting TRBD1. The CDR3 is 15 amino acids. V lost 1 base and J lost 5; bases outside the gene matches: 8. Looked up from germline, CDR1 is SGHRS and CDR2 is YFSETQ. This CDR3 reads CASSLSFGTAYGYTF. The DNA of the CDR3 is TGCGCCAGCAGCTTGAGTTTCGGGACAGCATATGGCTACACCTTC.